This TCR beta chain came from a study of blood T cells in healthy people across ages. General study points: Older age coincided with a roughly linear decline in TCR beta diversity per million T cells.

Worth noting for this clonotype: Its antigen is not identified.

PCR was performed a second time for 7 to 11 cycles using a sample-barcoded 5' primer and a J-beta primer mix. Each CDR3 protein is one row after TCRdb ran MiXCR on the 5' RACE reads. The sample consists of almost 550,000 distinct CDR3 sequences, 20% to 30% of them appearing once. The CDR3 has 15 amino acids. CDR1 SGHAT and CDR2 FQNNGV come from the germline V gene. The sample was also reused in another study, on T cells of mothers and their children.

The sample taken for sequencing was blood. This TCR derives from a boy aged 5-17 years in good health. The V gene is TRBV11-2, the J gene TRBJ2-5, with 7 bases lining up with TRBD2. The J call is doubtful: the DNA matches TRBJ2-1 better. The CDR3 DNA sequence: TGTGCCAGCAGCTTAATCCTAGCGGTAAGGGATGAGCAGTTCTTC. Its translation is CASSLILAVRDEQFF.